The 25 T cell receptor beta chains presented below share a single source sample, sequenced in a study of post-analysis software for immune sequencing data. The antigens for these receptors are not known. General study points: Five TRBV segments, including TRBV5-6, TRBV5-1 and TRBV20-1, were more frequent in patients than controls.

Every TCR beta cDNA library bore unique molecular identifiers. One entry per CDR3 protein results from TCRdb running MiXCR on the PCR reads. The profile shows hundreds of thousands of distinct CDR3 sequences, 25% to 30% of them singletons. The specimen was blood. The source is a girl aged 5-17 years with multiple sclerosis.

The genes are TRBV12-3 or TRBV12-4 and TRBJ2-3; no firm D call. CDR3 length: 13 amino acids. The germline V and J ends were trimmed by 6 bases and 7 bases, with 14 bases remaining between them. As DNA, the CDR3 is TGTGCCAGCAGCCGGACGGTTCTGAATACGCAGTATTTT. This gives the protein CASSRTVLNTQYF.

This clonotype was counted only a few times. The chain has TRBV20-1 and TRBJ1-5; D remains ambiguous. The CDR3 consists of 14 residues. Germline V gene data show CDR1 as DFQATT and CDR2 as SNEGSKA (reference sequence). Trimming took 5 bases from V and 0 from J, leaving 11 bases between them. The CDR3 coding sequence is TGCAGTGCTCTCAGCCGGGATAGCAATCAGCCCCAGCATTTT. This codes for CSALSRDSNQPQHF.

In its sample, this clonotype was seen a few times. V and J are TRBV6-6 and TRBJ1-2, with D uncertain. Germline CDR1 MNHNY, CDR2 SVGAGI (reference sequence). V lost 0 bases and J 7 bases, leaving 12 bases between the germline ends. The length of the CDR3 is 14 residues. The CDR3 spells CASSYSINSFGYTF. CDR3 DNA sequence: TGTGCCAGCAGTTACTCGATTAACAGTTTTGGCTACACCTTC.

This CDR3 reads CASHAPSTGANVLTF. Here the CDR3 DNA reads TGCGCCAGCCATGCCCCTAGTACTGGGGCCAACGTCCTGACTTTC. The chain carries TRBV5-1 and TRBJ2-6; no firm D call. The V gene lost 7 bases and the J gene lost 2 bases, with 13 bases spanning the gap. The CDR3 length is 15 residues. Germline V gives CDR1 SGHRS, CDR2 YFSETQ.

This chain links TRBV9 with TRBJ1-2; the match to TRBD1 covers 8 bases. J lost 0 bases, V lost 3 bases, and 7 bases had no gene match. The CDR3 length is 16 residues. Germline-derived CDR1 and CDR2 are SGDLS and YYNGEE. CDR3 in amino acids: CASSAGTGSANYGYTF. The CDR3 region has the DNA TGTGCCAGCAGCGCAGGGACAGGATCAGCTAACTATGGCTACACCTTC.

The chain has TRBV7-7 and TRBJ2-2, with 10 nucleotides matching TRBD2. V lost 10 bases and J lost 7; bases outside the gene matches: 9. The CDR3 is made up of 14 amino acids. Per the germline V gene, CDR1 is SSHAT and CDR2 is FNYEAQ (reference sequence). CDR3 in DNA: TGTGCCACTCAGCGGGAGGGCCGAGTCGGGGAGCTGTTTTTT. It encodes CATQREGRVGELFF.

As DNA, the CDR3 is TGCAGTTCCCAAGGGAGGGATCTCCTCTTTCAGCCCCAGCATTTT. Its translation is CSSQGRDLLFQPQHF. The chain couples TRBV20-1 to TRBJ1-5; no firm D call. This CDR3 spans 15 amino acids. The germline V gene encodes CDR1 DFQATT and CDR2 SNEGSKA (reference sequence). The V end was cut by 8 bases, the J end by 6 bases, with 23 bases between.

This clonotype was picked up many times. This chain links TRBV11-2 with TRBJ2-7; D ambiguous. The V gene's germline CDR1 is SGHAT and CDR2 FQNNGV. This CDR3 has 13 amino acids. V shed 0 bases and J shed 4 bases, with 7 bases lying between them. CDR3 loop: CASSLDLWYEQYF. CDR3 sequence (DNA): TGTGCCAGCAGCTTAGATCTGTGGTACGAGCAGTACTTC. The complete variable domain, with remaining parts taken from reference TRBV11-2 and TRBJ2-7, reads EAGVAQSPRYKIIEKRQSVAFWCNPISGHATLYWYQQILGQGPKLLIQFQNNGVVDDSQLPKDRFSAERLKGVDSTLKIQPAKLEDSAVYLCASSLDLWYEQYFGPGTRLTVT.

This clonotype was seen more than once but under ten times. V gene TRBV27 combines with J gene TRBJ2-7; no clear D gene. The CDR3 contains 13 residues. The germline V gene has CDR1 MNHEY and CDR2 SMNVEV (reference sequence). V lost 4 bases, J lost 4 bases, and 11 bases lay in between. CDR3 residues: CASSSHYSYEQYF. The CDR3 nucleotides are TGTGCCAGCAGTTCGCATTACTCATACGAGCAGTACTTC.

This clonotype was seen more than once but under ten times. The chain carries TRBV20-1 and TRBJ2-6; no definite D call. The CDR3 consists of 14 residues. Trimming took off 6 bases at V and 2 bases at J, with 11 bases between the two ends. Germline V CDR1 and CDR2: DFQATT, SNEGSKA (reference sequence). The CDR3 reads CSATTLTGANVLTF. DNA of the CDR3: TGCAGTGCCACGACTCTAACTGGGGCCAACGTCCTGACTTTC.

This clonotype was recorded at least ten times. This chain uses TRBV4-3 with TRBJ2-7; the D gene is possibly TRBD1 (5 bases). The ends were cut back, 0 bases at V and 2 bases at J, with 11 bases in the middle. This CDR3 contains 15 residues. The germline V gene encodes CDR1 LGHNA and CDR2 YSLEER. Here the CDR3 DNA reads TGCGCCAGCAGCCAAGATAGGGGCAGTACCTACGAGCAGTACTTC. Translated: CASSQDRGSTYEQYF.

J is TRBJ2-5 and V is TRBV20-1; D possibly matches TRBD1 or TRBD2 (5 bases each). Judging by the DNA end, TRBJ2-7 fits better; the J call may be wrong. This CDR3 comprises 12 residues. CDR1 is DFQATT, CDR2 SNEGSKA, per germline (reference sequence). CDR3 region: CSARDGGTEQYF. As DNA, the CDR3 is TGCAGTGCTAGAGATGGGGGAACCGAGCAGTACTTC.

The table lists this clonotype with a few counts. The V call is TRBV10-3, the J call TRBJ1-4, with D hard to call. The V end lost 2 bases, the J end lost 0 bases, and 10 bases lay between the germline ends. Germline values: CDR1 ENHRY, CDR2 SYGVKD. CDR3 length: 16 amino acids. CDR3: CAISEVRAATNEKLFF. The DNA of the CDR3 is TGTGCCATCAGTGAGGTTCGGGCAGCAACTAATGAAAAACTGTTTTTT.

This clonotype has more than one count but fewer than ten. The genes are TRBV7-8 and TRBJ1-6, with a weak D call TRBD1 (6 bases). This CDR3 comprises 17 residues. The V and J ends lost 5 bases and 2 bases respectively, with 16 bases between them. The germline V gene encodes CDR1 SGHVS and CDR2 FQNEAQ. This chain's CDR3 is CASSPPRGRAYNSPLHF. The CDR3 DNA is TGTGCCAGCAGCCCCCCCCGGGGGCGCGCCTATAATTCACCCCTCCACTTT.

This clonotype has more than one count but fewer than ten. This chain links TRBV12-3 or TRBV12-4 with TRBJ1-2, with a tentative D call TRBD1 (6 bases). V lost 5 bases, J lost 2 bases, and 18 bases lay in between. The CDR3 covers 16 residues. This chain's CDR3 is CASSPQPGGDNYGYTF. DNA for the CDR3: TGTGCCAGCAGTCCCCAGCCGGGGGGCGACAACTATGGCTACACCTTC.

This clonotype was detected only a few times. The chain has TRBV20-1 and TRBJ2-1; 10 positions match TRBD2. The CDR3 contains 18 residues. V was pared by 6 bases and J by 4 bases, with 18 bases of the junction left unmatched. Germline CDR1 and CDR2: DFQATT and SNEGSKA (reference sequence). As DNA, the CDR3 is TGCAGTGCCGAGGGTGTGATAGCGGGGGGCCAGAGATACAATGAGCAGTTCTTC. Protein product: CSAEGVIAGGQRYNEQFF.

This clonotype has just a few counts. The chain combines TRBV12-3 or TRBV12-4 with TRBJ2-5, with a weak D call TRBD2 (5 bases). The V end lost 3 bases, the J end lost 1 base, and 9 bases lay between the germline ends. This CDR3 contains 14 residues. The CDR3 loop is CASSFKRAQETQYF. The CDR3 DNA sequence: TGTGCCAGCAGTTTTAAGAGGGCCCAAGAGACCCAGTACTTC.

The chain links TRBV2 to TRBJ1-1, with no clear D. Germline lookup yields CDR1 SNHLY and CDR2 FYNNEI. Trimming left V 4 bases short and J 1 base short, with 7 bases between. The CDR3 spans 13 residues. The CDR3 reads CASSVRENTEAFF. The CDR3 DNA is TGTGCCAGCAGTGTCAGAGAGAACACTGAAGCTTTCTTT.

The J gene is TRBJ1-5, the V gene TRBV20-1, with D uncertain. Deletions cut 0 bases from V and 1 base from J, with 13 bases between. Germline values: CDR1 DFQATT, CDR2 SNEGSKA (reference sequence). CDR3 length: 16 amino acids. The CDR3 sequence: CSARDMASGSNQPQHF. The CDR3 region has the DNA TGCAGTGCTAGAGATATGGCTTCGGGGAGCAATCAGCCCCAGCATTTT.

The chain is built from TRBV20-1 and TRBJ2-1; D is perhaps TRBD2 (6 bases). The CDR3 is made up of 16 amino acids. V lost 6 bases to trimming and J lost 4 bases, with 22 bases between them. Germline loops: CDR1 DFQATT, CDR2 SNEGSKA (reference sequence). The DNA for the CDR3 is TGCAGTGCACACAACCATCGACTAGGCGAGTACAATGAGCAGTTCTTC. Translation gives CSAHNHRLGEYNEQFF.

This clonotype appeared a few times. The chain joins TRBV20-1 to TRBJ2-7; perhaps TRBD1 as D (7 bases). The CDR3 is 14 amino acids. The V end lost 7 bases, the J end lost 4 bases, and 20 bases lay between the germline ends. Germline-derived CDR1 and CDR2 are DFQATT and SNEGSKA (reference sequence). In nucleotides, the CDR3 is TGCAGTGTCAACGGGGGACAGCGACGGTACGAGCAGTACTTC. Translating gives CSVNGGQRRYEQYF.

The chain couples TRBV4-2 to TRBJ2-3; D may be TRBD1 or TRBD2 (5 bases each). V lost 0 bases to trimming and J lost 1 base, with 11 bases between them. The CDR3 spans 16 residues. CDR1 and CDR2 from the germline V gene are LGHNA and YNFKEQ. CDR3 DNA sequence: TGTGCCAGCAGCCAAGACCTCGGGGACGGCACAGATACGCAGTATTTT. The encoded protein is CASSQDLGDGTDTQYF.

This chain connects TRBV28 to TRBJ2-5; no clear D gene. The ends were cut back, 1 base at V and 0 bases at J, with 9 bases in the middle. Germline CDR1 MDHEN, CDR2 SYDVKM. This CDR3 has 15 residues. CDR3 region: CASSLYPRNQETQYF. The CDR3 bases are TGTGCCAGCAGTTTATACCCGAGAAACCAAGAGACCCAGTACTTC.

The chain recombines TRBV6-2 or TRBV6-3 with TRBJ2-1; TRBD1 agrees at 8 bases. With 8 bases clipped from V and 8 bases from J, the junction kept 11 bases outside the gene matches. The CDR3 covers 14 residues. The germline V gene has CDR1 MNHEY and CDR2 SVGEGT. Written as DNA, the CDR3 is TGTGCCAGCGCCGAGACAGGGGTAAAGGATGAGCAGTTCTTC. It is translated as CASAETGVKDEQFF.

The rearrangement uses TRBV6-1 and TRBJ2-7, with D maybe TRBD2 (6 bases). Germline values: CDR1 MNHNS, CDR2 SASEGT. The CDR3 length is 16 residues. V lost 6 bases and J lost 3, with 21 bases in between. CDR3 sequence reads: CASRGVGPGDNYEQYF. CDR3 DNA sequence: TGTGCCAGCAGAGGGGTTGGACCGGGAGACAACTACGAGCAGTACTTC.